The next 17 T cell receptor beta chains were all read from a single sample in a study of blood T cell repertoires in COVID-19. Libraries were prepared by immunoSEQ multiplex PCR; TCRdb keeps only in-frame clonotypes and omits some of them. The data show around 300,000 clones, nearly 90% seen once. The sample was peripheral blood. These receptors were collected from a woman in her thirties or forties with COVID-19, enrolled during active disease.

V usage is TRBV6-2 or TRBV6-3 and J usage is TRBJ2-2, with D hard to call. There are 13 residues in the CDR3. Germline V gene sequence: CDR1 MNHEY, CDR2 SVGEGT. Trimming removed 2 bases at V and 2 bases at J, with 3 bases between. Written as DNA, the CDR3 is TGTGCCAGCAGTTACGTAAACACCGGGGAGCTGTTTTTT. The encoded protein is CASSYVNTGELFF.

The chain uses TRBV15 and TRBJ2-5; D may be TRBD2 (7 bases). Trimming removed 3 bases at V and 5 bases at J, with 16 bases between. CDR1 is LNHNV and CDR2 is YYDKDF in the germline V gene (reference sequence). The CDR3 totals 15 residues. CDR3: CATSSPRGAGETQYF. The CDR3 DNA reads TGTGCCACCAGCAGCCCACGGGGGGCGGGGGAGACCCAGTACTTC.

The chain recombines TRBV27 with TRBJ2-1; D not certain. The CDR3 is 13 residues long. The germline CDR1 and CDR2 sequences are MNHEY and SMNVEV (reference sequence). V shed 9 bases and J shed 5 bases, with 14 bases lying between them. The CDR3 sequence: CASTVGPHNEQFF. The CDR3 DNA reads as TGTGCCAGTACCGTTGGGCCCCACAATGAGCAGTTCTTC.

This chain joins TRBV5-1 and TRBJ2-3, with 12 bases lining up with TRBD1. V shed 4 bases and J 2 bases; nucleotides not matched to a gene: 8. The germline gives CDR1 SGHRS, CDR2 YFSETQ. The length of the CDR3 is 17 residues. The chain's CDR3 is CASSHGTGGASTDTQYF. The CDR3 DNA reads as TGCGCCAGCAGCCACGGGACAGGGGGCGCATCCACAGATACGCAGTATTTT.

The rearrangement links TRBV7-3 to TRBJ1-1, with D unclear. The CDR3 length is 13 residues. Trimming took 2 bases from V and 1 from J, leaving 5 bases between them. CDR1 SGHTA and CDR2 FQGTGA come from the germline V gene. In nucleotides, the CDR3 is TGTGCCAGCAGCTTAGAGCGGAACACTGAAGCTTTCTTT. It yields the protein CASSLERNTEAFF.

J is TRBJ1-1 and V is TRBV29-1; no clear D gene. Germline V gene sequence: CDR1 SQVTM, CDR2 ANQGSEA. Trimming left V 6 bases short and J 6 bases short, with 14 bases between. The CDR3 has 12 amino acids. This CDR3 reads CSVPGLYPEAFF. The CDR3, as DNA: TGCAGCGTCCCGGGTTTATACCCTGAAGCTTTCTTT. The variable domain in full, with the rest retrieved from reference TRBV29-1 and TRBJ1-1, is SAVISQKPSRDICQRGTSLTIQCQVDSQVTMMFWYRQQPGQSLTLIATANQGSEATYESGFVIDKFPISRPNLTFSTLTVSNMSPEDSSIYLCSVPGLYPEAFFGQGTRLTVV.

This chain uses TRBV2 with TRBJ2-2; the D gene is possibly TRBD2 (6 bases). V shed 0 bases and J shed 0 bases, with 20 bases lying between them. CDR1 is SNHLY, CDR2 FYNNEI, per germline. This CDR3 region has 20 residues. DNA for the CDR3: TGTGCCAGCAGTGAAGCGTCCGGGGGATTCTACTTCGCGAACACCGGGGAGCTGTTTTTT. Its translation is CASSEASGGFYFANTGELFF.

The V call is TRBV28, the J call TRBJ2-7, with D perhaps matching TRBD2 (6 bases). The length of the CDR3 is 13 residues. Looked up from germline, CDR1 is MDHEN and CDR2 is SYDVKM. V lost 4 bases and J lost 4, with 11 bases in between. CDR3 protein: CASSSPGRYEQYF. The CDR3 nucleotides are TGTGCCAGCAGTTCCCCCGGGAGATACGAGCAGTACTTC.

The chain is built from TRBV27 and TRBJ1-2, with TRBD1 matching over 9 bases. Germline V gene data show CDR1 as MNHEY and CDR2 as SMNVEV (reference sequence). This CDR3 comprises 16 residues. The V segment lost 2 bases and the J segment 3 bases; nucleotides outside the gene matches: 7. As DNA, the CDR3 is TGTGCCAGCAGTTTACTCGGAACAGGGGGCGACTATGGCTACACCTTC. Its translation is CASSLLGTGGDYGYTF.

The CDR3 sequence is CASSSSRGEDYGYTF. CDR3 sequence (DNA): TGTGCCAGCAGCTCTAGTAGGGGTGAGGACTATGGCTACACCTTC. This rearrangement joins TRBV5-4 to TRBJ1-2; possibly TRBD1 for D (5 bases). The CDR3 has 15 residues. The ends were cut back, 3 bases at V and 3 bases at J, with 15 bases in the middle. In germline, CDR1 is SGHNT, CDR2 YYREEE (reference sequence).

CDR3 nucleotide sequence: TGTGCCAGCAGTTACGTGGAAGACAGTAAGAACACTGAAGCTTTCTTT. Its translation: CASSYVEDSKNTEAFF. The chain joins TRBV6-5 to TRBJ1-1, with D possibly being TRBD1 (5 bases). The germline CDR1 and CDR2 sequences are MNHEY and SVGAGI. The CDR3 is 16 residues long. Between the trimmed V and J ends, which lost 2 bases and 1 base, there was a span of 14 bases.

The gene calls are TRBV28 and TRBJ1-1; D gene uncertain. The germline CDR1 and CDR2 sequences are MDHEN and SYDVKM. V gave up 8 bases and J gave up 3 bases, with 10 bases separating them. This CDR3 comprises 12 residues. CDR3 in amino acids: CASESADTEAFF. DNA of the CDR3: TGTGCCAGCGAATCAGCGGACACTGAAGCTTTCTTT. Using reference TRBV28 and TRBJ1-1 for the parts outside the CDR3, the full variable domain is DVKVTQSSRYLVKRTGEKVFLECVQDMDHENMFWYRQDPGLGLRLIYFSYDVKMKEKGDIPEGYSVSREKKERFSLILESASTNQTSMYLCASESADTEAFFGQGTRLTVV.

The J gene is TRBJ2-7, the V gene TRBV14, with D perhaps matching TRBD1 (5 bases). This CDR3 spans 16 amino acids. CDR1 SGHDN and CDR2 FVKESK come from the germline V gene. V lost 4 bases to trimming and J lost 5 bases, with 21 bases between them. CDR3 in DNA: TGTGCCAGCAGCCTCATGGCCGGCCCAGGGTCCCACGAGCAGTACTTC. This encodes CASSLMAGPGSHEQYF. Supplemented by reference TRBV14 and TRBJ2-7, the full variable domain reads EAGVTQFPSHSVIEKGQTVTLRCDPISGHDNLYWYRRVMGKEIKFLLHFVKESKQDESGMPNNRFLAERTGGTYSTLKVQPAELEDSGVYFCASSLMAGPGSHEQYFGPGTRLTVT.

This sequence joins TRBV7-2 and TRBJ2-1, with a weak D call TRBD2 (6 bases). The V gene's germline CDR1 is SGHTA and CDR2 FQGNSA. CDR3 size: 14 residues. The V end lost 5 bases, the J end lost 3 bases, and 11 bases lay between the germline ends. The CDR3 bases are TGTGCCAGCAGCATGGGACTCCTCTACAATGAGCAGTTCTTC. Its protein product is CASSMGLLYNEQFF.

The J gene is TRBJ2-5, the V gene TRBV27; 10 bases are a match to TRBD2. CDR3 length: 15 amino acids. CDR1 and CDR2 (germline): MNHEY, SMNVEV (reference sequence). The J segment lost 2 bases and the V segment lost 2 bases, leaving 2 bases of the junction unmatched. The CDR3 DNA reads TGTGCCAGCAGTTTAGGACTAGCGGTACAAGAGACCCAGTACTTC. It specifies CASSLGLAVQETQYF.

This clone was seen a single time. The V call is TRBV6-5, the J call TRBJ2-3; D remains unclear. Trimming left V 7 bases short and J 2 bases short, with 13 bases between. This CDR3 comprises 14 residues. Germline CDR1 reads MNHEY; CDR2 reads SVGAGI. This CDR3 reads CASIRDTLTDTQYF. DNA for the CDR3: TGTGCCAGCATAAGAGACACCCTCACAGATACGCAGTATTTT.

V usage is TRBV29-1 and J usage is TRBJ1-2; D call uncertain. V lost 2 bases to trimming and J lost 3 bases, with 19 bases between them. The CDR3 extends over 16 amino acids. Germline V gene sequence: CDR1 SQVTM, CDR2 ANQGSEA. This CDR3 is CSVERIAGQDYYGYTF. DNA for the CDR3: TGCAGCGTTGAAAGGATAGCAGGCCAGGACTACTATGGCTACACCTTC.